Presented here are 15 T cell receptor beta chains from one specimen sequenced in a study of response to subunit inactivated influenza vaccine. MiXCR, run by TCRdb on the RT-PCR reads, gives a single entry per CDR3 protein. The sample carries around 250,000 distinct CDR3 sequences, about 12% recorded once. This specimen consisted of non-naive T cells sorted from PBMCs, obtained roughly 15 days before vaccination. The receptors shown here come from a man aged 50 to 60 who received an inactivated influenza vaccine.

At least ten counts were recorded for this clonotype. The J gene is TRBJ1-3, the V gene TRBV18, with 9 bases lining up with TRBD1. The CDR3 covers 19 residues. Germline V gene data show CDR1 as KGHSH and CDR2 as LQKENI. V shed 0 bases, J shed 0 bases, and the junction held 9 bases outside the gene matches. CDR3 DNA sequence: TGTGCCAGCTCACCACCTCGGGACAGGGTCTCTAGCTCTGGAAACACCATATATTTT. It yields the protein CASSPPRDRVSSSGNTIYF.

This clonotype appeared a few times. The chain joins TRBV6-2 or TRBV6-3 to TRBJ2-7; TRBD2 matches 10 bases. The germline V gene has CDR1 MNHEY and CDR2 SVGEGT. This CDR3 has 19 residues. Germline trimming cut 2 bases from V and 0 bases from J; bases unmatched to any gene: 13. CDR3 sequence reads: CASSYNSGTSVRSSYEQYF. CDR3 DNA: TGTGCCAGCAGTTACAATTCCGGGACTAGCGTCAGGAGCTCCTACGAGCAGTACTTC.

This clonotype was seen repeatedly, ten times or more. The rearrangement links TRBV24-1 to TRBJ2-1; 9 nucleotides line up with TRBD1. The J segment lost 6 bases and the V segment lost 7 bases, leaving 6 bases of the junction unmatched. The germline CDR1 and CDR2 sequences are KGHDR and SFDVKD. The CDR3 spans 14 residues. The CDR3 loop is CATRDRGHSNEQFF. CDR3 nucleotide sequence: TGTGCCACCAGGGACAGGGGCCATTCCAATGAGCAGTTCTTC.

The CDR3 DNA follows: TGCAGCGTTGGCCGCCATCGGGAGACCCAGTACTTC. Amino acid sequence: CSVGRHRETQYF. The chain is built from TRBV29-1 and TRBJ2-5; D gene unclear. Trimming took off 4 bases at V and 5 bases at J, with 11 bases between the two ends. Germline CDR1 SQVTM, CDR2 ANQGSEA. The CDR3 covers 12 residues.

The CDR3 region is CASSYSTASTEQFF. The CDR3 DNA reads TGTGCCAGCAGTTACTCGACAGCTAGCACTGAGCAGTTCTTC. This sequence joins TRBV6-5 and TRBJ2-1; D is possibly TRBD1 or TRBD2 (5 bases each). The CDR3 consists of 14 residues. Trimming removed 0 bases at V and 9 bases at J, with 12 bases between. Germline-derived CDR1 and CDR2 are MNHEY and SVGAGI.

This clonotype was found many times. The rearrangement links TRBV18 to TRBJ2-5; weak D call: TRBD1 (6 bases). The CDR3 has 13 amino acids. The germline V and J ends were trimmed by 5 bases and 2 bases, with 9 bases remaining between them. Germline V gene sequence: CDR1 KGHSH, CDR2 LQKENI. The CDR3 nucleotides are TGTGCCAGCTCAACAGGGTATCAAGAGACCCAGTACTTC. Its protein product is CASSTGYQETQYF.

The J gene is TRBJ2-2, the V gene TRBV20-1; D tentatively fits TRBD1 or TRBD2 (5 bases each). CDR3 length: 12 amino acids. V was clipped by 5 bases and J by 5 bases, with 9 bases between them. CDR1 is DFQATT, CDR2 SNEGSKA, per germline (reference sequence). DNA for the CDR3: TGCAGTGCTGAGGGGCGGACCGGGGAGCTGTTTTTT. This gives the protein CSAEGRTGELFF.

The chain carries TRBV7-3 and TRBJ1-1; D is perhaps TRBD1 (5 bases). CDR3 length: 16 amino acids. Trimming stripped 0 bases from V and 8 bases from J, with 19 bases between. The V gene's germline CDR1 is SGHTA and CDR2 FQGTGA. The CDR3 reads CASSLTPSTGTKEAFF. As DNA, the CDR3 is TGTGCCAGCAGCTTAACCCCCAGCACAGGAACGAAAGAAGCTTTCTTT.

The CDR3 nucleotides read TGTGCCAGCAGTGTCGGGGAAGGTGACACCGGGGAGCTGTTTTTT. Translation gives CASSVGEGDTGELFF. J is TRBJ2-2 and V is TRBV2; possibly TRBD2 for D (5 bases). V gave up 4 bases and J gave up 3 bases, with 12 bases separating them. Germline lookup yields CDR1 SNHLY and CDR2 FYNNEI. The CDR3 has 15 amino acids.

This clonotype was observed a few times. The gene calls are TRBV7-2 and TRBJ1-5, with D hard to call. Per the germline V gene, CDR1 is SGHTA and CDR2 is FQGNSA. This CDR3 spans 15 amino acids. Trimming left V 5 bases short and J 8 bases short, with 19 bases between. The CDR3 reads CASSPAGEDRKPQHF. The CDR3 DNA reads as TGTGCCAGCAGCCCCGCAGGCGAGGATAGGAAGCCCCAGCATTTT.

The chain employs TRBV9 and TRBJ2-3, with D possibly TRBD2 on 6 matching bases. This CDR3 region has 15 residues. The V end lost 3 bases, the J end lost 2 bases, and 13 bases lay between the germline ends. Germline CDR1 reads SGDLS; CDR2 reads YYNGEE. The CDR3 DNA follows: TGTGCCAGCAGCGCGCCGGGACTTACCACAGATACGCAGTATTTT. Translating it yields CASSAPGLTTDTQYF.

The sample holds many counts of this clonotype. The chain combines TRBV5-1 with TRBJ1-3; D call uncertain. Germline lookup yields CDR1 SGHRS and CDR2 YFSETQ. Deletions cut 0 bases from V and 4 bases from J, with 11 bases between. The CDR3 consists of 15 residues. The CDR3 DNA follows: TGCGCCAGCAGCTTGGCGGCAACAGAAGGAAACACCATATATTTT. Encoded protein: CASSLAATEGNTIYF.

The chain employs TRBV11-2 and TRBJ1-1; the D gene is possibly TRBD1 (5 bases). Trimming took off 2 bases at V and 0 bases at J, with 16 bases between the two ends. Germline V gene lookup returns CDR1 SGHAT and CDR2 FQNNGV. This CDR3 comprises 17 residues. The CDR3 sequence: CASSLSARKGMNTEAFF. CDR3 DNA sequence: TGTGCCAGCAGCTTATCGGCGCGTAAGGGGATGAACACTGAAGCTTTCTTT. The whole variable domain, remainder taken from reference TRBV11-2 and TRBJ1-1, is EAGVAQSPRYKIIEKRQSVAFWCNPISGHATLYWYQQILGQGPKLLIQFQNNGVVDDSQLPKDRFSAERLKGVDSTLKIQPAKLEDSAVYLCASSLSARKGMNTEAFFGQGTRLTVV.

This clonotype was counted a few times. V gene TRBV6-1 combines with J gene TRBJ1-5; D uncertain. This CDR3 contains 13 residues. The V gene lost 8 bases and the J gene lost 7 bases, with 15 bases spanning the gap. Germline assignment: CDR1 MNHNS and CDR2 SASEGT. Here the CDR3 reads CASGKGSGQPQHF. The CDR3 nucleotides read TGTGCCAGCGGCAAAGGGAGCGGGCAGCCCCAGCATTTT.

This clonotype was found a few times. This sequence joins TRBV10-2 and TRBJ1-1; tentative D call: TRBD1 (5 bases). The CDR3 is made up of 15 amino acids. V was pared by 0 bases and J by 1 base, with 9 bases between. CDR1 WSHSY and CDR2 SAAADI come from the germline V gene. The CDR3 DNA sequence: TGCGCCAGCAGTGAGTCATGGGGCGGGAACACTGAAGCTTTCTTT. Translation: CASSESWGGNTEAFF.